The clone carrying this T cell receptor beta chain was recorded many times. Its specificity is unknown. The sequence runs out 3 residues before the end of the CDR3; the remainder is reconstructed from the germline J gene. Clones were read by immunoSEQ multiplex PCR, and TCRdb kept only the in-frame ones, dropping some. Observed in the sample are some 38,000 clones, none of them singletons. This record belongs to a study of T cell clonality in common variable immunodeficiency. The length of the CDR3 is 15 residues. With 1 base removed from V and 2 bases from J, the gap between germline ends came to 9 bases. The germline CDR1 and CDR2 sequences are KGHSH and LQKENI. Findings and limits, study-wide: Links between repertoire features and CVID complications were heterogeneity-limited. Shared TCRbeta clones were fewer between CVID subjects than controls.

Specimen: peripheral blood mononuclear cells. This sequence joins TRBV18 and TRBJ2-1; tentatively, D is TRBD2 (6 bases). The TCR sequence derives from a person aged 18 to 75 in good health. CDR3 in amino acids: CASSPLAATYNEQFF. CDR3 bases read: TGTGCCAGCTCACCACTAGCGGCAACCTACAATGAG.